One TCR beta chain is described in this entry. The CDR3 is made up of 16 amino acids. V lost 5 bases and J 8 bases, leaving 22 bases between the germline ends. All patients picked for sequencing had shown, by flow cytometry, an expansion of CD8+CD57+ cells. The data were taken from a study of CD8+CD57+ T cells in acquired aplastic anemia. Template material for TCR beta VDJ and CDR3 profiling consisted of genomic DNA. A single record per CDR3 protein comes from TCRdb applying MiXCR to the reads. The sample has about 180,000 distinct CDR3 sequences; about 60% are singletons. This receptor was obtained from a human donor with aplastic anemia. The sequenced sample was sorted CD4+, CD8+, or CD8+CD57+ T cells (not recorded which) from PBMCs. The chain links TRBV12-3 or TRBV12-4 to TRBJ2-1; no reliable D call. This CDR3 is CASSPFVLAVRDEQFF. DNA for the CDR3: TGTGCCAGCAGTCCGTTTGTTCTGGCGGTTCGGGATGAGCAGTTCTTC.